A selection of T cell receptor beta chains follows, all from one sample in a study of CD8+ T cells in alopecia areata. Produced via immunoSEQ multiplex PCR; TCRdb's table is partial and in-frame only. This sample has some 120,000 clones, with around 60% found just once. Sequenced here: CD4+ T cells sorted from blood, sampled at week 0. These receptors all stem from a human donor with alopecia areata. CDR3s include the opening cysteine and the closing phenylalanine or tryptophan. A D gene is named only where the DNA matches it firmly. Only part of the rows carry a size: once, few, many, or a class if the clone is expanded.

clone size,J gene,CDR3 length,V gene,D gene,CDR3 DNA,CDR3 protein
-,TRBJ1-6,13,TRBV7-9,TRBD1,TGTGCCATTAGCCGGGACAGAAATTCACCCCTCCACTTT,CAISRDRNSPLHF
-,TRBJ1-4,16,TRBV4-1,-,TGCGCCAGCAGCCGGGCCACAGTTCAGGGTAATGAAAAACTGTTTTTT,CASSRATVQGNEKLFF
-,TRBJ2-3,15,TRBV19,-,TGTGCCAGTCACGGGGGCCGGGGGGGCACAGATACGCAGTATTTT,CASHGGRGGTDTQYF
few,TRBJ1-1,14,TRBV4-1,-,TGCGCCAGCAGCCCTCGACAGACGAACACTGAAGCTTTCTTT,CASSPRQTNTEAFF
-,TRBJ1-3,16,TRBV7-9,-,TGTGCCAGCAGCGCCCAGGCCGCGAGCTCTGGAAACACCATATATTTT,CASSAQAASSGNTIYF
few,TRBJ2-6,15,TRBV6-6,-,TGTGCCAGCAGCCCCGGGACTTCTGGGGCCAACGTCCTGACTTTC,CASSPGTSGANVLTF
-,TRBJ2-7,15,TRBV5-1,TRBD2,TGCGCCAGCAGCCCTCAGGGACTAGCACTCAACGAGCAGTACTTC,CASSPQGLALNEQYF
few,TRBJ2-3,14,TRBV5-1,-,TGCGCCAGCAGCTTGGCCCAGGACACAGATACGCAGTATTTT,CASSLAQDTDTQYF
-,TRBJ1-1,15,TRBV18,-,TGTGCCAGCTCACCGAGACAGGCAATGAACACTGAAGCTTTCTTT,CASSPRQAMNTEAFF
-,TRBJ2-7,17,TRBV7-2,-,TGTGCCAGCAGCTTAGGGGGGGTAGGGCGATACTCCTACGAGCAGTACTTC,CASSLGGVGRYSYEQYF
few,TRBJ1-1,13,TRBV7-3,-,TGTGCCAGCAGCCCCAACGAAGATACTGAAGCTTTCTTT,CASSPNEDTEAFF
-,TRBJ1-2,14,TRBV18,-,TGTGCCAGCTCACCAAGCCTCCCAGGGGAAGGCTACACCTTC,CASSPSLPGEGYTF
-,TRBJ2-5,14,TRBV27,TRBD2,TGTGCCAGCAGCCGACTAGCGGGAGAAGAGACCCAGTACTTC,CASSRLAGEETQYF
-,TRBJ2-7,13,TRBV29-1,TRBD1,TGCAGCGTTGCCCGGGACAGCTCCTACGAGCAGTACTTC,CSVARDSSYEQYF
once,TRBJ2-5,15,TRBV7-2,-,TGTGCCAGCAGCTTAGTTCCGGGCCGTCAAGAGACCCAGTACTTC,CASSLVPGRQETQYF
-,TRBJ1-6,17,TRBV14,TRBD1,TGTGCCAGCAGCCGGAAAGATGGACAGGTGTATAATTCACCCCTCCACTTT,CASSRKDGQVYNSPLHF
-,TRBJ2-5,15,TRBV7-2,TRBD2,TGTGCCAGCAGCCCACGGACTAGCGGGGTAGAGACCCAGTACTTC,CASSPRTSGVETQYF
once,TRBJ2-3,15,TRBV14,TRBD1,TGTGCCAGCAGCCTCCGGACAGGGAACGCAGATACGCAGTATTTT,CASSLRTGNADTQYF
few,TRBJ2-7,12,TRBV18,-,TGTGCCAGCTCAGGGACTGCGGGCGAGCAGTACTTC,CASSGTAGEQYF
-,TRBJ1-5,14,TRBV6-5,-,TGTGCCAGCAGTTACTCAGGGGATGGTCAGCCCCAGCATTTT,CASSYSGDGQPQHF
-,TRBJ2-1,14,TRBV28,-,TGTGCCAGCATCCGGGGGAACCTCTACAATGAGCAGTTCTTC,CASIRGNLYNEQFF
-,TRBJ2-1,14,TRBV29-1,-,TGCAGCGTTCACAGGGAAGGCTCCTACAATGAGCAGTTCTTC,CSVHREGSYNEQFF
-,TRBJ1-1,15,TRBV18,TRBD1,TGTGCCAGCTCACCAGAACAGGGGATGAACACTGAAGCTTTCTTT,CASSPEQGMNTEAFF
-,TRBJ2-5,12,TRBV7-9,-,TGTGCCAGCAGCCGCTACCAAGAGACCCAGTACTTC,CASSRYQETQYF
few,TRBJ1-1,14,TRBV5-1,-,TGCGCCAGCAGCTTGGCGGGGGAGGCGGCTGAAGCTTTCTTT,CASSLAGEAAEAFF
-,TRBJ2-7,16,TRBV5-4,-,TGTGCCAGCAGCTCCTCCCCCACGAGGGAGTCTAGCGAGCAGTACTTC,CASSSSPTRESSEQYF
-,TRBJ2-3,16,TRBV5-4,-,TGTGCCAGCAGCTTCAGGGGAGGGGGCGAATTAGATACGCAGTATTTT,CASSFRGGGELDTQYF
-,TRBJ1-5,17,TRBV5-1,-,TGCGCCAGCAGCTTGGAGCGGACTCTGTATAGCAATCAGCCCCAGCATTTT,CASSLERTLYSNQPQHF
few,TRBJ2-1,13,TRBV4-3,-,TGCGCCAGCAGCCAAGATCTAAGGAATGAGCAGTTCTTC,CASSQDLRNEQFF
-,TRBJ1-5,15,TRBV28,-,TGTGCCAGCAGTTTTCCGGCAGGGCCCAATCAGCCCCAGCATTTT,CASSFPAGPNQPQHF
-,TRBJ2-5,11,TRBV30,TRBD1,TGTGCCTGGGACCTCGACAGGGGCCAGTACTTC,CAWDLDRGQYF
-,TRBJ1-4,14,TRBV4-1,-,TGCGCCAGCAGCCAAGTTGTGGGTAATGAAAAACTGTTTTTT,CASSQVVGNEKLFF
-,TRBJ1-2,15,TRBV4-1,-,TGCGCCAGCAGCCAAGGGCCAGGAGCGGTTTATGGCTACACCTTC,CASSQGPGAVYGYTF
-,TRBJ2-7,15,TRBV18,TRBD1,TGTGCCAGCTCACCCAGGACAGGGGCCTCCTACGAGCAGTACTTC,CASSPRTGASYEQYF
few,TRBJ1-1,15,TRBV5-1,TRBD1,TGCGCCAGCAGCTTGCCCGGGACAGTTGCTACTGAAGCTTTCTTT,CASSLPGTVATEAFF
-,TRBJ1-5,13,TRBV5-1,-,TGCGCCAGCAGACATGGGCCCGACCAGCCCCAGCATTTT,CASRHGPDQPQHF
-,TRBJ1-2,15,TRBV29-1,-,TGCAGCGTCGGGCTCAGGGGTGAGGGGGTTGGTGGCTACACCTTC,CSVGLRGEGVGGYTF